These T cell receptor beta chains were read from a single sample in a study of CD4 T cells in relation to SARS-CoV-2 and coronaviruses. Generated by immunoSEQ multiplex PCR, the TCRdb table keeps only in-frame clones and is missing some. Of some 16,000 clones detected, approximately 81% appear once; the ten largest clones hold approximately 10%. Their target antigens are unknown. The sample taken for sequencing was CD4+ T cells from PBMCs, cultured in vitro. Receptor source: a human donor in good health. Each CDR3 is given with its conserved first and last residue. The D gene is left open where the match is weak. Expanded clones get a size class; other rows say once, few or many, or leave the size out.

size: few; J: TRBJ2-7; D: -; V: TRBV30; CDR3: CAWSLLSYEQYF; DNA: TGTGCCTGGAGTCTTCTGTCCTACGAGCAGTACTTC
size: -; J: TRBJ1-2; D: TRBD1; V: TRBV6-6; CDR3: CASSYPLDRGNYGYTF; DNA: TGTGCCAGCAGTTACCCCCTCGACAGGGGGAACTATGGCTACACCTTC
size: -; J: TRBJ2-7; D: TRBD1; V: TRBV4-3; CDR3: CASSQAGGSRNEQYF; DNA: TGCGCCAGCAGCCAAGCAGGGGGCAGTCGAAACGAGCAGTACTTC
size: few; J: TRBJ2-3; D: TRBD2; V: TRBV2; CDR3: CASSSSGLSTDTQYF; DNA: TGTGCCAGCAGTTCTAGCGGGCTCAGCACAGATACGCAGTATTTT
size: -; J: TRBJ1-1; D: -; V: TRBV29-1; CDR3: CSAGENTEAFF; DNA: TGCAGCGCAGGGGAAAACACTGAAGCTTTCTTT
size: -; J: TRBJ2-5; D: -; V: TRBV5-1; CDR3: CASSLYGEETQYF; DNA: TGCGCCAGCAGCTTGTACGGGGAAGAGACCCAGTACTTC
size: -; J: TRBJ1-1; D: -; V: TRBV7-8; CDR3: CASSFRRLNTEAFF; DNA: TGTGCCAGCAGCTTTCGGCGCCTGAACACTGAAGCTTTCTTT
size: -; J: TRBJ2-3; D: -; V: TRBV30; CDR3: CAFLRGAVSTDTQYF; DNA: TGTGCCTTCCTCCGGGGGGCTGTTAGCACAGATACGCAGTATTTT
size: -; J: TRBJ1-2; D: -; V: TRBV2; CDR3: CASSETAGAANYGYTF; DNA: TGTGCCAGCAGTGAAACCGCCGGGGCAGCTAACTATGGCTACACCTTC
size: -; J: TRBJ1-2; D: -; V: TRBV6-2/TRBV6-3; CDR3: CASSYTPNPNYGYTF; DNA: TGTGCCAGCAGTTACACACCAAATCCTAACTATGGCTACACCTTC
size: -; J: TRBJ2-7; D: -; V: TRBV6-5; CDR3: CASRTTGVYEQYF; DNA: TGTGCCAGCAGGACCACAGGAGTCTACGAGCAGTACTTC
size: -; J: TRBJ2-2; D: -; V: TRBV5-5; CDR3: CASRGSTGELFF; DNA: TGTGCCAGCAGGGGAAGCACCGGGGAGCTGTTTTTT
size: -; J: TRBJ1-2; D: -; V: TRBV6-5; CDR3: CASGSDRPYGYTF; DNA: TGTGCCAGCGGGTCTGACAGACCCTATGGCTACACCTTC
size: once; J: TRBJ2-7; D: -; V: TRBV12-3/TRBV12-4; CDR3: CASSRTESYEQYF; DNA: TGTGCCAGCAGCCGGACAGAGTCCTACGAGCAGTACTTC
size: -; J: TRBJ1-2; D: -; V: TRBV5-1; CDR3: CASSLEAGYNYGYTF; DNA: TGCGCCAGCAGCTTGGAAGCAGGGTATAACTATGGCTACACCTTC
size: -; J: TRBJ2-5; D: -; V: TRBV25-1; CDR3: CASSEDMTGETQYF; DNA: TGTGCCAGCAGTGAGGATATGACTGGGGAGACCCAGTACTTC
size: -; J: TRBJ1-2; D: -; V: TRBV27; CDR3: CASRRTRGYGYTF; DNA: TGTGCCAGCAGGAGGACGAGAGGTTATGGCTACACCTTC
size: -; J: TRBJ2-2; D: -; V: TRBV3-1/TRBV3-2; CDR3: CASSQRPGELFF; DNA: TGTGCCAGCAGCCAAAGGCCCGGGGAGCTGTTTTTT
size: -; J: TRBJ2-5; D: -; V: TRBV6-2/TRBV6-3; CDR3: CASSEREGFREETQYF; DNA: TGTGCCAGCAGCGAACGTGAGGGGTTTCGGGAAGAGACCCAGTACTTC
size: -; J: TRBJ2-7; D: TRBD2; V: TRBV7-6; CDR3: CASSSKPLAGGYEQYF; DNA: TGTGCCAGCAGCTCGAAGCCCCTAGCGGGGGGGTATGAGCAGTACTTC
size: -; J: TRBJ2-3; D: TRBD2; V: TRBV18; CDR3: CASSGTSRADTQYF; DNA: TGTGCCAGCTCAGGGACTAGCAGGGCAGATACGCAGTATTTT
size: -; J: TRBJ2-7; D: TRBD2; V: TRBV3-1/TRBV3-2; CDR3: CASSQDLAGGREQYF; DNA: TGTGCCAGCAGCCAAGACCTAGCGGGGGGGAGGGAGCAGTACTTC
size: -; J: TRBJ2-5; D: TRBD2; V: TRBV11-2; CDR3: CASSLGVAGGHQYF; DNA: TGTGCCAGCAGCTTAGGGGTAGCGGGAGGTCACCAGTACTTC
size: -; J: TRBJ1-2; D: -; V: TRBV5-5; CDR3: CASSSFQNYGYTF; DNA: TGTGCCAGCAGCTCGTTTCAGAACTATGGCTACACCTTC
size: -; J: TRBJ2-2; D: TRBD2; V: TRBV7-2; CDR3: CASSGTSGANTGELFF; DNA: TGTGCCAGCAGCGGGACTAGCGGGGCGAACACCGGGGAGCTGTTTTTT
size: -; J: TRBJ2-2; D: TRBD2; V: TRBV10-3; CDR3: CAISESFGLAGNTGELFF; DNA: TGTGCCATCAGTGAGAGTTTTGGACTAGCGGGAAACACCGGGGAGCTGTTTTTT
size: -; J: TRBJ1-5; D: -; V: TRBV19; CDR3: CASSMIKGSDQPQHF; DNA: TGTGCCAGTAGTATGATTAAGGGATCGGACCAGCCCCAGCATTTT
size: -; J: TRBJ2-3; D: -; V: TRBV4-3; CDR3: CASSSRGGTDTQYF; DNA: TGCGCCAGCAGCTCTAGGGGTGGCACAGATACGCAGTATTTT
size: -; J: TRBJ2-5; D: TRBD2; V: TRBV9; CDR3: CASSVSSGGALGETQYF; DNA: TGTGCCAGCAGCGTATCTAGCGGGGGGGCATTAGGGGAGACCCAGTACTTC
size: -; J: TRBJ2-7; D: -; V: TRBV7-3; CDR3: CASSRDGSGRQYF; DNA: TGTGCCAGCAGCCGGGACGGAAGCGGACGGCAGTACTTC
size: few; J: TRBJ2-7; D: TRBD1; V: TRBV7-8; CDR3: CASSQDRQSYEQYF; DNA: TGTGCCAGCAGCCAGGACAGGCAAAGCTACGAGCAGTACTTC
size: once; J: TRBJ2-1; D: -; V: TRBV21-1; CDR3: CASSIPRQSNEQFF; DNA: TGTGCCAGCAGCATACCCAGACAGTCCAATGAGCAGTTCTTC
size: -; J: TRBJ2-6; D: -; V: TRBV19; CDR3: CASNSGRSGANVLTF; DNA: TGTGCCAGTAACTCAGGGCGGTCTGGGGCCAACGTCCTGACTTTC
size: -; J: TRBJ2-1; D: TRBD2; V: TRBV7-2; CDR3: CASSPSGNNEQFF; DNA: TGTGCCAGCAGCCCTAGCGGGAACAATGAGCAGTTCTTC
size: -; J: TRBJ2-3; D: TRBD2; V: TRBV10-3; CDR3: CAISDQAGGPSTDTQYF; DNA: TGTGCCATCAGTGATCAAGCGGGAGGCCCCTCCACAGATACGCAGTATTTT
size: -; J: TRBJ2-3; D: -; V: TRBV7-2; CDR3: CASSPPRESTDTQYF; DNA: TGTGCCAGCAGTCCCCCCCGGGAGAGCACAGATACGCAGTATTTT
size: few; J: TRBJ1-3; D: -; V: TRBV10-3; CDR3: CAIRNPQVSGNTIYF; DNA: TGTGCCATCAGAAACCCACAGGTCTCTGGAAACACCATATATTTT
size: -; J: TRBJ1-1; D: -; V: TRBV19; CDR3: CASSIGFGRTNTEAFF; DNA: TGTGCCAGTAGTATAGGATTTGGACGGACGAACACTGAAGCTTTCTTT
size: once; J: TRBJ1-2; D: -; V: TRBV19; CDR3: CASSLTGRNYGYTF; DNA: TGTGCCAGTAGCCTTACAGGCAGAAACTATGGCTACACCTTC
size: -; J: TRBJ2-1; D: TRBD2; V: TRBV4-1; CDR3: CASSQRDSGRARGFF; DNA: TGCGCCAGCAGCCAACGGGATAGCGGGAGGGCCCGAGGGTTCTTC
size: -; J: TRBJ2-6; D: -; V: TRBV27; CDR3: CASGSLGSGANVLTF; DNA: TGTGCCAGTGGGTCCCTGGGCTCTGGGGCCAACGTCCTGACTTTC
size: -; J: TRBJ2-7; D: -; V: TRBV5-6; CDR3: CASSLGGRHEQYF; DNA: TGTGCCAGCAGCTTGGGTGGGAGGCACGAGCAGTACTTC
size: -; J: TRBJ1-1; D: -; V: TRBV9; CDR3: CASSVAGGRIIF; DNA: TGTGCCAGCAGCGTAGCTGGGGGACGGATAATATTT
size: -; J: TRBJ1-6; D: TRBD1; V: TRBV19; CDR3: CASSLQGVNSPLHF; DNA: TGTGCCAGTAGTTTGCAGGGGGTTAATTCACCCCTCCACTTT
size: -; J: TRBJ2-1; D: -; V: TRBV28; CDR3: CASSLGYYNEQFF; DNA: TGTGCCAGCAGCCTTGGATATTATAATGAGCAGTTCTTC
size: -; J: TRBJ1-1; D: TRBD1; V: TRBV29-1; CDR3: CSVGARQGRAEAFF; DNA: TGCAGCGTTGGGGCACGACAGGGTCGGGCTGAAGCTTTCTTT
size: -; J: TRBJ2-3; D: TRBD1; V: TRBV7-3; CDR3: CASSPQTGSTDTQYF; DNA: TGTGCCAGCAGCCCTCAGACAGGGAGCACAGATACGCAGTATTTT
size: -; J: TRBJ2-1; D: TRBD1; V: TRBV6-2/TRBV6-3; CDR3: CASSSATGSQGEQFF; DNA: TGTGCCAGCAGTTCCGCGACAGGGTCTCAGGGGGAGCAGTTCTTC
size: few; J: TRBJ1-1; D: -; V: TRBV10-3; CDR3: CATVYQEGVTEAFF; DNA: TGTGCCACCGTATACCAAGAGGGGGTTACTGAAGCTTTCTTT
size: -; J: TRBJ1-1; D: -; V: TRBV19; CDR3: CASSIAQGAGTEAFF; DNA: TGTGCCAGTAGTATAGCGCAGGGCGCGGGCACTGAAGCTTTCTTT
size: -; J: TRBJ1-5; D: TRBD1; V: TRBV19; CDR3: CASSGTGNNQPQHF; DNA: TGTGCCAGTAGTGGGACAGGGAACAATCAGCCCCAGCATTTT
size: -; J: TRBJ1-5; D: -; V: TRBV12-3/TRBV12-4; CDR3: CASSLLSNQPQHF; DNA: TGTGCCAGCAGTTTACTCTCAAATCAGCCCCAGCATTTT
size: -; J: TRBJ2-1; D: -; V: TRBV5-6; CDR3: CASSLGGPEQFF; DNA: TGTGCCAGCAGCTTGGGGGGACCGGAGCAGTTCTTC
size: -; J: TRBJ2-1; D: TRBD2; V: TRBV9; CDR3: CASSEGLAEIRKDNEQFF; DNA: TGTGCCAGCAGCGAGGGACTAGCGGAAATACGCAAAGACAATGAGCAGTTCTTC
size: few; J: TRBJ1-1; D: -; V: TRBV4-1; CDR3: CASSQAPGAGDTEAFF; DNA: TGCGCCAGCAGCCAAGCTCCGGGAGCCGGGGACACTGAAGCTTTCTTT
size: -; J: TRBJ1-1; D: -; V: TRBV6-5; CDR3: CASSRQMNTEAFF; DNA: TGTGCCAGCAGCCGACAGATGAACACTGAAGCTTTCTTT
size: -; J: TRBJ2-2; D: TRBD2; V: TRBV11-2; CDR3: CASSWTSGRASAGELFF; DNA: TGTGCCAGCAGCTGGACTAGCGGGAGGGCAAGCGCCGGGGAGCTGTTTTTT
size: -; J: TRBJ2-3; D: -; V: TRBV19; CDR3: CASSNPAGPSTDTQYF; DNA: TGTGCCAGTAGTAATCCAGCGGGCCCTAGCACAGATACGCAGTATTTT
size: -; J: TRBJ1-1; D: -; V: TRBV7-8; CDR3: CASSLIQAGNMNTEAFF; DNA: TGTGCCAGCAGCTTAATTCAGGCAGGTAATATGAACACTGAAGCTTTCTTT